The clone carrying this T cell receptor beta chain was recorded a few times. Its specificity is unknown. The V gene end was trimmed by 5 bases and the J gene end by 0 bases; junction bases not matched to a gene: 1. Germline assignment: CDR1 SGHVS and CDR2 FNYEAQ. This CDR3 contains 15 residues. The data derive from a study of blood T cells in healthy people across ages. Study results and limitations: Age brought a roughly linear fall in TCR beta diversity measured per million T cells.

A second about 7 to 11 cycle PCR used barcoded and J-beta primers. MiXCR, run by TCRdb on the 5' RACE reads, gives a single entry per CDR3 protein. The sample contains 800,000 or so distinct CDR3 sequences, approximately 25% of which appear only once. The same sample was also studied in work on T cells of mothers and their children.

This clonotype originated in a boy younger than 18 in good health. The sequenced material came from blood. V usage is TRBV7-6 and J usage is TRBJ2-1; 10 positions agree with TRBD1. The CDR3 coding sequence is TGTGCCAGCAGCCGGACAGGGGGCTCCTACAATGAGCAGTTCTTC. Translation gives CASSRTGGSYNEQFF. The whole variable domain, remainder taken from reference TRBV7-6 and TRBJ2-1, is GAGVSQSPRYKVTKRGQDVALRCDPISGHVSLYWYRQALGQGPEFLTYFNYEAQQDKSGLPNDRFSAERPEGSISTLTIQRTEQRDSAMYRCASSRTGGSYNEQFFGPGTRLTVL.